These 2 T cell receptor beta chains were all obtained from the same sample, sequenced in a study of blood T cell repertoires in COVID-19. Using immunoSEQ multiplex PCR, the repertoire was profiled, and TCRdb retains in-frame clones only, with some absent. Among around 68,000 clones listed, about nine tenths were seen once. Sample: peripheral blood. The receptors were sampled from a woman aged 50 to 65 with acute or convalescent COVID-19.

In the case of this clone: A read error may account for a junction end that differs from germline. The chain recombines TRBV20-1 with TRBJ2-5; no definite D call. The CDR3 runs to 9 residues. Germline V gene data show CDR1 as DFQATT and CDR2 as SNEGSKA (reference sequence). CDR3 nucleotide sequence: TGCAGTGCTAGAGATAGTGCTGACTTC. This encodes CSARDSADF.

The chain combines TRBV5-6 with TRBJ2-1; maybe TRBD2 (5 bases). The length of the CDR3 is 14 residues. V lost 2 bases and J lost 6, with 12 bases in between. From germline, CDR1 is SGHDT and CDR2 YYEEEE. CDR3 coding DNA: TGTGCCAGCAGCTTCCTCGGGAAGGGCAATGAGCAGTTCTTC. Encoded protein: CASSFLGKGNEQFF.